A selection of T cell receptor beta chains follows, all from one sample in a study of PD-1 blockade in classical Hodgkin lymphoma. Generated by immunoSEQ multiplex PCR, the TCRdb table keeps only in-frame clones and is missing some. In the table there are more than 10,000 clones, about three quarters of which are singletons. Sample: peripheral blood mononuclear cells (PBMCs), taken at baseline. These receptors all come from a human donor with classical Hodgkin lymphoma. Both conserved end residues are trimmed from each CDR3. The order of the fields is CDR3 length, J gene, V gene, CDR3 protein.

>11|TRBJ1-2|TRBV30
AWSRGAVYGYT
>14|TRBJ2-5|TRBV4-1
ASSRSGQGKQETQY
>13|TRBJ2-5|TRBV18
ASSTGWDRDETQY
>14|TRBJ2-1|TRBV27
ASSPRQGSSYNEQF
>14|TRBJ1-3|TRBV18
ASSPPNRVAGNTIY
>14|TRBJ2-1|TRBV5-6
ASSSDRGATYNEQF
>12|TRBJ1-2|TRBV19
ASIPDTGVGRYT
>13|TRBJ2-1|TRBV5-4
ASSTGTDLSNEQF
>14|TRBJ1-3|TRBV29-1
SVEAPTLLSGNTIY
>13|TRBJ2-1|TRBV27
ASSRGSSSYNEQF
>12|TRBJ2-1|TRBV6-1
ASSETGRFNEQF
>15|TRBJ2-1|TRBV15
ATSRPPGLAGLNEQF
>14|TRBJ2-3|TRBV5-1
ASSSQGTPSTDTQY
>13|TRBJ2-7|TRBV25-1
ATLPYASGRYEQY
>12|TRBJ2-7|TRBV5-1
ASTRSSGTYEQY
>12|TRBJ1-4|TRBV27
ASGAGTGFTKLF
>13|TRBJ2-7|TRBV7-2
ASSPGQPSSYEQY
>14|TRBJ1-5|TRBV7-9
ASSLGGTGSNQPQH
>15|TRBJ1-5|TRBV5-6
ASSVRRTGDSNQPQH
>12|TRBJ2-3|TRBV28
ASSLAGTPDTQY